What follows is one TCR beta chain and its context. In the study's own analysis: Using reference gene primer amplification, nucleated cell counts were estimated. Libraries were prepared by immunoSEQ multiplex PCR; TCRdb keeps only in-frame clonotypes and omits some of them. V, J and clone size are taken as reported in that table, and D and trimming were inferred from the DNA itself. The sample lists 110,000 or so clones; around 84% were seen once. After removal of 6 bases from V and 0 bases from J, the junction contained 4 bases not matched to a gene. Germline V gene lookup returns CDR1 KGHSH and CDR2 LQKENI. This CDR3 spans 15 amino acids. The data originate from a study of blood T cell repertoires in COVID-19. As for the study in general: There were acute and convalescent COVID-19 samples, and they came from the United States, Italy and Spain.

The sequenced sample consisted of peripheral blood. The sequence came from a woman aged 40-49 years with acute or convalescent COVID-19. The chain links TRBV18 to TRBJ1-5; 8 bases align to TRBD1. In nucleotides, the CDR3 is TGTGCCAGCTCGCCGACAGGGGATAGCAATCAGCCCCAGCATTTT. This gives the protein CASSPTGDSNQPQHF.